The 31 T cell receptor beta chains below were found in one sample sequenced in a study of beta chain features in type 1 diabetes. Findings and caveats of the study: A moderate, significant TCRB CDR3 shortening appeared in type 1 diabetes across four CD4+ subsets.

Their antigens remain unidentified. Expressed TCRB transcripts were sequenced, since all the RNA that had been isolated was reverse transcribed. TCRdb's table, derived via immunoSEQ multiplex PCR, lists solely in-frame clones and lacks some. The table records more than 100,000 clones, 7% to 10% of them present only once. Sequencing used central memory CD4+ T cells from blood. The receptors stem from a man younger than 40 with type 1 diabetes.

V is TRBV30 and J is TRBJ2-7, with 10 bases fitting TRBD2. The V and J ends lost 3 bases and 7 bases, in that order; junction bases with no gene match: 9. Germline loops: CDR1 GTSNPN, CDR2 SVGIG (reference sequence). This CDR3 spans 14 amino acids. The CDR3 nucleotides read TGTGCCTGGAGGCGATCGGTAGCGGGGGGTGAGCAGTACTTC. It specifies CAWRRSVAGGEQYF.

The chain recombines TRBV29-1 with TRBJ2-3; D is perhaps TRBD1 (6 bases). Trimming shortened V by 4 bases and J by 6 bases, and 20 bases separated the two germline ends. Germline loops: CDR1 SQVTM, CDR2 ANQGSEA. This CDR3 comprises 15 residues. Written as DNA, the CDR3 is TGCAGCGTTGTGGGGTGGAGCAGGGGCGCGGATACGCAGTATTTT. Its protein product is CSVVGWSRGADTQYF.

The chain couples TRBV4-1 to TRBJ2-3; D is possibly TRBD2 (5 bases). Between the trimmed V and J ends, which lost 0 bases and 0 bases, there was a span of 10 bases. In germline, CDR1 is MGHRA, CDR2 YSYEKL. The CDR3 has 16 residues. The CDR3 DNA sequence: TGCGCCAGCAGCCAAGACGCGGGTACTAGCACAGATACGCAGTATTTT. Translating it yields CASSQDAGTSTDTQYF.

This clone occurred a few times. The CDR3 is CASSSRWDRDYYGYTF. The CDR3 DNA reads as TGTGCCAGCAGCTCACGATGGGACAGGGATTACTATGGCTACACCTTC. This rearrangement joins TRBV5-4 to TRBJ1-2; 9 bases align to TRBD1. J lost 3 bases, V lost 3 bases, and 9 bases had no gene match. Germline V gives CDR1 SGHNT, CDR2 YYREEE (reference sequence). CDR3 length equals 16 residues.

The genes are TRBV4-1 and TRBJ1-4; D not resolved. This CDR3 has 17 residues. V gave up 0 bases and J gave up 6 bases, with 17 bases separating them. CDR1 is MGHRA, CDR2 YSYEKL, per germline. CDR3 region: CASSQDQARSGDEKLFF. CDR3 coding DNA: TGCGCCAGCAGCCAAGATCAAGCCAGATCGGGAGATGAAAAACTGTTTTTT.

This clone appeared a few times. This chain joins TRBV19 and TRBJ2-1, with D perhaps matching TRBD1 (6 bases). Between the trimmed V and J ends, which lost 5 bases and 0 bases, there was a span of 14 bases. The CDR3 covers 16 residues. CDR1 LNHDA and CDR2 SQIVND come from the germline V gene (reference sequence). CDR3 loop: CASSLDRSFSYNEQFF. In nucleotides, the CDR3 is TGTGCCAGTAGTCTCGACAGGTCTTTCTCCTACAATGAGCAGTTCTTC.

The chain has TRBV4-2 and TRBJ2-3, with 7 positions matching TRBD2. Germline lookup yields CDR1 LGHNA and CDR2 YNFKEQ. The V and J ends lost 5 bases and 2 bases, in that order; junction bases with no gene match: 4. This CDR3 contains 14 residues. DNA of the CDR3: TGTGCCAGCAGCGTCACTAGCGTCACAGATACGCAGTATTTT. Translating gives CASSVTSVTDTQYF.

Here the CDR3 DNA reads TGTGCCAGCAGTCCACCGGGACAGAGAGACAATGAGCAGTTCTTC. Translation: CASSPPGQRDNEQFF. The chain employs TRBV28 and TRBJ2-1; 7 bases map to TRBD1. The CDR3 totals 15 residues. Germline CDR1 MDHEN, CDR2 SYDVKM. Unmatched junction bases numbered 9, after V lost 5 bases and J lost 5 bases.

Details on this clone: Other DNA variants within this sample encode the same CDR3. The chain employs TRBV19 and TRBJ1-2, with 8 bases matching TRBD1. The length of the CDR3 is 15 residues. With V trimmed by 5 bases and J by 4 bases, 9 bases remained unmatched. CDR1 and CDR2 (germline): LNHDA, SQIVND (reference sequence). CDR3 protein: CASSVAGTGGYGYTF. CDR3 in DNA: TGTGCCAGTAGTGTCGCCGGGACAGGTGGCTATGGCTACACCTTC.

This clone was seen only a few times. The genes are TRBV7-9 and TRBJ2-2; TRBD1 agrees at 9 bases. The germline V gene has CDR1 SEHNR and CDR2 FQNEAQ (reference sequence). The ends lost 7 bases at V and 6 bases at J; junction bases unmatched: 9. The CDR3 contains 15 residues. CDR3 loop: CASNRIQGAAGELFF. CDR3 sequence (DNA): TGTGCCAGCAACCGGATACAGGGGGCGGCCGGGGAGCTGTTTTTT.

The DNA of the CDR3 is TGTGCCAGCAGCCAGTTGACAGGGGACGGAGCCAAAAACATTCAGTACTTC. Its translation is CASSQLTGDGAKNIQYF. The chain is built from TRBV4-2 and TRBJ2-4; 8 bases agree with TRBD1. The CDR3 runs 17 residues. Per the germline V gene, CDR1 is LGHNA and CDR2 is YNFKEQ. Trimming removed 3 bases from V and 0 bases from J; junction bases left unmatched: 7.

This clone turned up a few times. The chain carries TRBV5-1 and TRBJ2-1; 7 positions match TRBD1. In germline, CDR1 is SGHRS, CDR2 YFSETQ. The CDR3 length is 15 residues. V dropped 0 bases and J dropped 12; count of bases not matched to a gene: 12. The CDR3 spells CASSLGSGDSWVQFF. The CDR3 DNA reads TGCGCCAGCAGCTTGGGATCCGGGGACAGTTGGGTGCAGTTCTTC. The whole variable domain, remainder taken from reference TRBV5-1 and TRBJ2-1, is KAGVTQTPRYLIKTRGQQVTLSCSPISGHRSVSWYQQTPGQGLQFLFEYFSETQRNKGNFPGRFSGRQFSNSRSEMNVSTLELGDSALYLCASSLGSGDSWVQFFGPGTRLTVL.

The rearrangement uses TRBV5-1 and TRBJ1-1, with D possibly matching TRBD1 (5 bases). The germline V gene has CDR1 SGHRS and CDR2 YFSETQ. V was clipped by 3 bases and J by 4 bases, with 16 bases between them. The CDR3 has 15 amino acids. The CDR3 loop reads CASSSDAGRVTEAFF. The CDR3 region has the DNA TGCGCCAGCAGCTCCGACGCAGGGAGGGTCACTGAAGCTTTCTTT. Complete variable domain (other parts from reference TRBV5-1 and TRBJ1-1): KAGVTQTPRYLIKTRGQQVTLSCSPISGHRSVSWYQQTPGQGLQFLFEYFSETQRNKGNFPGRFSGRQFSNSRSEMNVSTLELGDSALYLCASSSDAGRVTEAFFGQGTRLTVV.

Only a few counts were recorded for this clone. This rearrangement joins TRBV28 to TRBJ1-2, with TRBD1 matching 10 bases. V lost 3 bases to trimming and J lost 8 bases; unmatched junction nucleotides: 9. There are 15 residues in the CDR3. The germline V gene has CDR1 MDHEN and CDR2 SYDVKM. CDR3 amino acids: CASSFLRQGAEGYTF. CDR3 nucleotides: TGTGCCAGCAGTTTTTTGAGACAGGGGGCGGAAGGCTACACCTTC.

The V and J genes are TRBV18 and TRBJ1-1; no firm D call. V was pared by 5 bases and J by 2 bases, with 9 bases between. Per germline, CDR1 KGHSH and CDR2 LQKENI. This CDR3 is 13 amino acids long. The CDR3 here is CASSEQSNTEAFF. The CDR3 bases are TGTGCCAGCTCAGAACAGTCAAACACTGAAGCTTTCTTT.

This clone was observed a few times. This rearrangement joins TRBV7-2 to TRBJ1-3, with D perhaps TRBD1 (6 bases). Germline-derived CDR1 and CDR2 are SGHTA and FQGNSA. Trimming removed 5 bases at V and 8 bases at J, with 13 bases between. This CDR3 has 13 amino acids. The CDR3 here is CASSRLQGYTIYF. CDR3 coding DNA: TGTGCCAGCAGCCGATTACAGGGATACACCATATATTTT. Variable domain in full (rest from reference TRBV7-2 and TRBJ1-3): GAGVSQSPSNKVTEKGKDVELRCDPISGHTALYWYRQSLGQGLEFLIYFQGNSAPDKSGLPSDRFSAERTGGSVSTLTIQRTQQEDSAVYLCASSRLQGYTIYFGEGSWLTVV.

This clone occurred a few times. The V call is TRBV5-1, the J call TRBJ2-3, with D maybe TRBD1 (6 bases). This CDR3 spans 15 amino acids. The V and J ends lost 0 bases and 2 bases respectively, with 10 bases between them. CDR1 and CDR2 from the germline V gene are SGHRS and YFSETQ. The CDR3 region has the DNA TGCGCCAGCAGCTTGGGGGGGCAATCCACAGATACGCAGTATTTT. This translates into CASSLGGQSTDTQYF.

This clone was seen a few times. The chain couples TRBV5-4 to TRBJ2-7, with 11 bases that match TRBD1. The J segment lost 3 bases and the V segment lost 3 bases, leaving 2 bases of the junction unmatched. Germline V gives CDR1 SGHNT, CDR2 YYREEE (reference sequence). The CDR3 is made up of 14 amino acids. This chain's CDR3 is CASSSGTGGYEQYF. CDR3 nucleotides: TGTGCCAGCAGCTCCGGGACAGGGGGCTACGAGCAGTACTTC.

The genes are TRBV30 and TRBJ1-5, with D possibly matching TRBD1 (5 bases). In germline, CDR1 is GTSNPN, CDR2 SVGIG (reference sequence). V lost 3 bases and J 0 bases, leaving 6 bases between the germline ends. This CDR3 contains 13 residues. The CDR3 here is CAWRDNSNQPQHF. The CDR3 region has the DNA TGTGCCTGGAGGGACAATAGCAATCAGCCCCAGCATTTT.

This clone was found many times. V and J are TRBV5-1 and TRBJ1-2; D remains unclear. This CDR3 is built from 14 residues. Germline V lookup: CDR1 SGHRS, CDR2 YFSETQ. The ends were cut back, 0 bases at V and 5 bases at J, with 11 bases in the middle. The CDR3 here is CASSLGQVDYGYTF. CDR3 DNA sequence: TGCGCCAGCAGCTTGGGGCAGGTGGATTATGGCTACACCTTC.

There are many counts of this clone. The chain joins TRBV7-3 to TRBJ2-1; 7 nucleotides line up with TRBD2. CDR1 SGHTA and CDR2 FQGTGA come from the germline V gene. The V segment lost 2 bases and the J segment 4 bases; nucleotides outside the gene matches: 5. This CDR3 has 15 amino acids. Here the CDR3 DNA reads TGTGCCAGCAGCTTAGGCGGGGGTGCTTACAATGAGCAGTTCTTC. Its translation: CASSLGGGAYNEQFF.

This clone was counted a few times. CDR3 nucleotide sequence: TGTGCCAGCAGCTCCAGGGGGTACGGAACTGAAGCTTTCTTT. This encodes CASSSRGYGTEAFF. The chain links TRBV7-2 to TRBJ1-1, with TRBD1 matching over 7 bases. CDR1 is SGHTA, CDR2 FQGNSA, per germline. This CDR3 is 14 amino acids long. Losses at the gene ends were 4 bases for V and 5 bases for J; bases not matched to a gene: 7.

Only a few counts were recorded for this clone. The V and J genes are TRBV19 and TRBJ1-2; D is unclear. Trimming stripped 2 bases from V and 4 bases from J, with 8 bases between. Per germline, CDR1 LNHDA and CDR2 SQIVND (reference sequence). The length of the CDR3 is 13 residues. Here the CDR3 reads CASSITSAYGYTF. The DNA of the CDR3 is TGTGCCAGTAGTATAACAAGTGCCTATGGCTACACCTTC.

This clone was seen more than once but under ten times. The rearrangement links TRBV4-1 to TRBJ2-5, with D perhaps matching TRBD2 (6 bases). The V gene's germline CDR1 is MGHRA and CDR2 YSYEKL. Trimming pared 2 bases from V and 4 bases from J, leaving 26 bases between. This CDR3 has 19 amino acids. CDR3 sequence: CASSQSLGGLLIPGETQYF. CDR3 nucleotide sequence: TGCGCCAGCAGCCAATCTCTTGGCGGACTACTAATTCCCGGAGAGACCCAGTACTTC.

CDR3 nucleotide sequence: TGTGCCAGAATGGGGAAACTAGCGGGGGGTTTATGGACCGGGGAGCTGTTTTTT. Translation: CARMGKLAGGLWTGELFF. The chain couples TRBV9 to TRBJ2-2; 12 bases fit TRBD2. V dropped 8 bases and J dropped 5; count of bases not matched to a gene: 16. CDR1 SGDLS and CDR2 YYNGEE come from the germline V gene. This CDR3 is 18 amino acids long.

This clone was detected ten times or more. This chain links TRBV29-1 with TRBJ2-3; 8 nucleotides agree with TRBD2. This CDR3 has 16 amino acids. V was pared by 1 base and J by 6 bases, with 12 bases of the junction left unmatched. From germline, CDR1 is SQVTM and CDR2 ANQGSEA. CDR3 residues: CSVEVTPGGPGDTQYF. CDR3 nucleotide sequence: TGCAGCGTTGAAGTGACGCCGGGGGGGCCGGGTGATACGCAGTATTTT.

The V gene is TRBV9, the J gene TRBJ2-5; 14 nucleotides line up with TRBD2. From germline, CDR1 is SGDLS and CDR2 YYNGEE. The CDR3 runs 17 residues. The trim removed 2 bases at V and 3 bases at J, leaving 6 bases unmatched. CDR3 coding DNA: TGTGCCAGCAGCGTTTCTCCGGGACTAGCGGGGGAAGAGACCCAGTACTTC. Residues: CASSVSPGLAGEETQYF.

This clone has ten or more counts. V is TRBV29-1 and J is TRBJ2-3; no clear D gene. The CDR3 runs 11 residues. V lost 2 bases and J lost 4, with 4 bases in between. Germline V gives CDR1 SQVTM, CDR2 ANQGSEA. CDR3 nucleotides: TGCAGCGTTGAATTCTCAGATACGCAGTATTTT. This translates into CSVEFSDTQYF.

The chain joins TRBV4-3 to TRBJ2-1; 12 nucleotides align to TRBD2. V shed 3 bases, J shed 7 bases, and the junction held 13 bases outside the gene matches. The germline V gene has CDR1 LGHNA and CDR2 YSLEER. The CDR3 consists of 18 residues. DNA for the CDR3: TGCGCCAGCAGCCACGAGGGACTAGCGGGCTCACATGGGAATGAGCAGTTCTTC. Residues: CASSHEGLAGSHGNEQFF.

The DNA for the CDR3 is TGTGCCAGCAGTTTCGGCGGGGTGGAGAACATTCAGTACTTC. Protein sequence: CASSFGGVENIQYF. The chain carries TRBV28 and TRBJ2-4, with a tentative D call TRBD2 (6 bases). Trimming cost V 3 bases and J 7 bases, with 13 bases left between them. The CDR3 runs to 14 residues. CDR1 and CDR2 (germline): MDHEN, SYDVKM.

In this sample, this clone turned up many times. The chain employs TRBV4-2 and TRBJ1-2; D is unresolved. The V and J ends lost 2 bases and 0 bases respectively, with 10 bases between them. The CDR3 spans 15 residues. Germline V gene lookup returns CDR1 LGHNA and CDR2 YNFKEQ. As DNA, the CDR3 is TGTGCCAGCAGCCAAAGCGTTCCGGCTAACTATGGCTACACCTTC. This gives the protein CASSQSVPANYGYTF.